This TCR beta chain stems from a study of T cell responses to AZD1222 COVID-19 vaccine. Study-wide context: The analysis combined second doses at about 4 or about 12 weeks. Notes on the study in general: No repertoire was sampled before or during the peak T cell response, only after it. Unmutated variant regions reportedly attract nearly half of all spike-specific TCRs. The sample set comprised mostly white British donors with more females, and clonal diversity was possibly underestimated.

Using immunoSEQ multiplex PCR, the repertoire was profiled, and TCRdb retains in-frame clones only, with some absent. The sample includes under 150,000 clones, about 89% of them seen just once. For this clone: Its matching antigen is unknown.

The V segment lost 3 bases and the J segment 12 bases; nucleotides outside the gene matches: 7. CDR3 length equals 13 residues. The germline V gene has CDR1 MRHNA and CDR2 SNTAGT. The genes are TRBV6-4 and TRBJ2-1; 8 bases align to TRBD2. Here the sequenced sample was peripheral blood, taken on day 0 of AZD1222 vaccination. This clonotype was obtained from an adult in good health. The CDR3 DNA sequence: TGTGCCAGCAGTGAGAAGCGGGAGACGGCGCAGTTCTTC. The encoded protein is CASSEKRETAQFF.